This record concerns one T cell receptor (beta chain) sequence. Its antigen is still unknown. The data belong to a study of blood T cells in healthy people across ages. Sample-barcoded 5' priming and a J-beta primer mix drove a second PCR of roughly 6 to 12 cycles. TCRdb passed the 5' RACE reads through MiXCR, listing each CDR3 protein once. The sample consists of roughly 1,800,000 distinct CDR3 sequences, roughly 50% of them appearing once. General study findings and limits: Researchers report that TCR beta diversity correlated strongly with naive T cell percentage. Per million T cells, TCR beta diversity dropped roughly linearly as age increased.

CDR1 and CDR2 (germline): SGHDT, YYEEEE. V shed 1 base and J 4 bases; nucleotides not matched to a gene: 11. The CDR3 consists of 17 residues. The chain uses TRBV5-6 and TRBJ2-7; 10 bases line up with TRBD1. Material: blood. This TCR was recovered from a woman aged 40 to 50 in good health. The CDR3 DNA reads TGTGCCAGCAGCTTGTTTGGGACCGGGACAGGGGAGTACGAGCAGTACTTC. Protein product: CASSLFGTGTGEYEQYF. The variable domain in full, with the rest retrieved from reference TRBV5-6 and TRBJ2-7, is DAGVTQSPTHLIKTRGQQVTLRCSPKSGHDTVSWYQQALGQGPQFIFQYYEEEERQRGNFPDRFSGHQFPNYSSELNVNALLLGDSALYLCASSLFGTGTGEYEQYFGPGTRLTVT.